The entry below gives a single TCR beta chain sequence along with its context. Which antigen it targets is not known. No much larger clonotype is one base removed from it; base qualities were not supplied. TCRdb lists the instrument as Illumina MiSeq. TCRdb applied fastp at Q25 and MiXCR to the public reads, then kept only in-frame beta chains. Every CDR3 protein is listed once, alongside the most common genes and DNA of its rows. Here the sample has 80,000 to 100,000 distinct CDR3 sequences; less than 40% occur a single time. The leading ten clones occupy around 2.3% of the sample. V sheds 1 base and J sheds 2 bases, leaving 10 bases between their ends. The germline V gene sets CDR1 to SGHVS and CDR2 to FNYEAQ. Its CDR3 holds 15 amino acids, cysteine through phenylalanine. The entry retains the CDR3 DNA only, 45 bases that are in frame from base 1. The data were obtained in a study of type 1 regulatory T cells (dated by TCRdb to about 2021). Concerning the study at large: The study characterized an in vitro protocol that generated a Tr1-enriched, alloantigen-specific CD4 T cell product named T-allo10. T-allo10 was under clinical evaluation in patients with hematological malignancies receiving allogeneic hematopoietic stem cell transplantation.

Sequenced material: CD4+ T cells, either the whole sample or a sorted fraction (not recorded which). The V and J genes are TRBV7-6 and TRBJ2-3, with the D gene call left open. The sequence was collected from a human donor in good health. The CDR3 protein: CASSLVPDLTDTQYF. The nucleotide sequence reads TGTGCCAGCAGCTTAGTGCCAGACCTCACAGATACGCAGTATTTT.